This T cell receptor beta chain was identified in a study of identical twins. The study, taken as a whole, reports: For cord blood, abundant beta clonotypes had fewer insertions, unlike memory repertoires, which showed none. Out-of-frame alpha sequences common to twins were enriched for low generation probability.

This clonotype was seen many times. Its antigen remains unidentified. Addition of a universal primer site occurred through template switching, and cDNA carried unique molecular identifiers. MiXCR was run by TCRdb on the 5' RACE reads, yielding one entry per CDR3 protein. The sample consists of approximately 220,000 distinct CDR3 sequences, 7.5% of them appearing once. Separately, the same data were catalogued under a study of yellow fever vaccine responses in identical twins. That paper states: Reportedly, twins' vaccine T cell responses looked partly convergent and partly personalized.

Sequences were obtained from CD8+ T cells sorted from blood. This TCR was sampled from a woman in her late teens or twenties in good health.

The CDR3 loop reads CASSLVRDSYEQYF. Here the CDR3 DNA reads TGTGCCAGCAGTTTAGTCCGGGACAGCTACGAGCAGTACTTC. The rearrangement joins TRBV28 to TRBJ2-7; TRBD1 aligns across 7 bases. This CDR3 is 14 amino acids long. From germline, CDR1 is MDHEN and CDR2 SYDVKM. V lost 2 bases and J lost 3; bases outside the gene matches: 4.